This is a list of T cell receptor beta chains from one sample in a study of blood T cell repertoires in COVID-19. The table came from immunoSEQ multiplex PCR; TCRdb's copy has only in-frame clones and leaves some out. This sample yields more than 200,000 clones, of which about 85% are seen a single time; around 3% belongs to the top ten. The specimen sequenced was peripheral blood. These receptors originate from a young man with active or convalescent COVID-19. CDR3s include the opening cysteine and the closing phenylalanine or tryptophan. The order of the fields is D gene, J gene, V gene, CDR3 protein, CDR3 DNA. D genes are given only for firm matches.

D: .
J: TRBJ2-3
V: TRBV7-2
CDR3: CASSLGATSTDTQYF
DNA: TGTGCCAGCAGCTTAGGAGCGACTAGCACAGATACGCAGTATTTT

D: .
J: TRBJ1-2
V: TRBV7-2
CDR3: CASSLLGGDGYTF
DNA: TGTGCCAGCAGCTTATTAGGGGGTGATGGCTACACCTTC

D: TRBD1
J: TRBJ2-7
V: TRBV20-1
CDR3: CSASSGTGGSREQYF
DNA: TGCAGTGCTAGTTCCGGGACAGGGGGGAGTCGCGAGCAGTACTTC

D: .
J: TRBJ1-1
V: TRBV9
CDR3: CASSVGGTIVSGNTEAFF
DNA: TGTGCCAGCAGCGTAGGAGGAACCATAGTAAGTGGGAACACTGAAGCTTTCTTT

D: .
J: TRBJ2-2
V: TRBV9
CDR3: CASSGRVNTGELFF
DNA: TGTGCCAGCAGCGGGAGGGTGAACACCGGGGAGCTGTTTTTT

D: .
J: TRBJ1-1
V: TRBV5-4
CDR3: CASSLGGVGTEAFF
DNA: TGTGCCAGCAGCTTGGGCGGGGTAGGCACTGAAGCTTTCTTT

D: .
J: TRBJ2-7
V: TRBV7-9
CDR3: CASSLSNVNEQYF
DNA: TGTGCCAGCAGCTTATCTAATGTCAACGAGCAGTACTTC

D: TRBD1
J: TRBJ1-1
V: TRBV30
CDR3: CAWTTGATGTEAFF
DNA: TGTGCCTGGACCACAGGGGCCACGGGCACTGAAGCTTTCTTT

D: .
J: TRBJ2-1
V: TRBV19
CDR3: CATGVSYNEQFF
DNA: TGTGCCACAGGGGTCTCCTACAATGAGCAGTTCTTC

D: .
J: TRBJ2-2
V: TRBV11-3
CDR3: CASSLNNPGELFF
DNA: TGTGCCAGCAGCTTAAACAACCCGGGGGAGCTGTTTTTT

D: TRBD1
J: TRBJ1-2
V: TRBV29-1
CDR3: CSVEGGGSNGYTF
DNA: TGCAGCGTTGAAGGAGGGGGCTCTAATGGCTACACCTTC

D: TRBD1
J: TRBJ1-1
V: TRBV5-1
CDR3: CASSLGTGGYTTEAFF
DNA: TGCGCCAGCAGCTTGGGGACAGGGGGTTACACCACTGAAGCTTTCTTT

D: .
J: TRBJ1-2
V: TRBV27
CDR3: CASGSSQAPYGYTF
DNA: TGTGCCAGCGGGTCCAGCCAGGCCCCCTATGGCTACACCTTC

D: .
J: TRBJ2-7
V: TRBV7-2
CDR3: CASSLVGRVGSEQYF
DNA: TGTGCCAGCAGCTTAGTAGGCAGGGTAGGGTCCGAGCAGTACTTC

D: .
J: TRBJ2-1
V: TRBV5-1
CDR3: CASSGAEGYYNEQFF
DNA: TGCGCCAGCAGCGGGGCGGAGGGGTACTACAATGAGCAGTTCTTC

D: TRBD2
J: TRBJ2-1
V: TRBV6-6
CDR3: CASSLPQTSGKEGQFF
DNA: TGTGCCAGCAGCCTACCGCAGACTAGCGGGAAAGAGGGGCAGTTCTTC